This T cell receptor beta chain was sequenced for a study of blood T cell dynamics during melanoma immunotherapy. For the study at large: First-line therapy was either pembrolizumab or nivolumab with ipilimumab for metastatic melanoma.

V was shortened by 1 base and J by 8 bases, with 17 bases between the two germline ends. Germline values: CDR1 SGHVT, CDR2 SQSDAQ. There are 15 residues in the CDR3. As to this clone: Its antigen remains unidentified.

Study-wide points: Unlike progressors, later disease-control patients had W3 repertoires gaining clonality or diversity.

Sequencing was performed with immunoSEQ multiplex PCR; in TCRdb, only in-frame clones are kept and a portion is missing. The sample holds fewer than 30,000 clones, around 80% seen once. The time point was: week 3, after first cycle of checkpoint inhibitor. Patients had no prior systemic cancer treatment, immunosuppressants or other active cancers. Sequences were derived from blood, sampled from a patient treated with checkpoint blockade. This sequence joins TRBV7-4 and TRBJ1-2; D may be TRBD1 (5 bases). The receptor was isolated from a human donor with melanoma. The CDR3 coding sequence is TGTGCCAGCAGCTTAGGGACCAGGGCGTTCTGGGGCTACACCTTC. Translated: CASSLGTRAFWGYTF.